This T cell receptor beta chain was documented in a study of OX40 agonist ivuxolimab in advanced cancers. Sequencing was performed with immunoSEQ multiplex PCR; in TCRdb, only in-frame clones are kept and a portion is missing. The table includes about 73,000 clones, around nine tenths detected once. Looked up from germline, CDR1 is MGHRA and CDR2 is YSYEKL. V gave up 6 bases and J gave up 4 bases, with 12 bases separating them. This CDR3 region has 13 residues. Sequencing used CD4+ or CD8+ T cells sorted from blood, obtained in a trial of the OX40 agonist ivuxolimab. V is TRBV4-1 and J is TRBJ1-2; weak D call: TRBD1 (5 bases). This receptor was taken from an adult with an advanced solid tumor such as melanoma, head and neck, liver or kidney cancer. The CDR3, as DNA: TGCGCCAGCAGTCCGACAGCGGGCTATGGCTACACCTTC. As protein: CASSPTAGYGYTF.